The rows below give T cell receptor beta chains drawn from one sample of a study of blood T cells in healthy people across ages. Using its own MiXCR run on the 5' RACE reads, TCRdb lists one record per CDR3 protein. The sample contains 1,500,000 or so distinct CDR3 sequences, roughly two fifths of which appear only once. Sequenced material: blood. All receptors come from a woman younger than 30 in good health. CDR3s include the opening cysteine and the closing phenylalanine or tryptophan.

TRBJ1-6 | TRBV21-1 | 13 | CASSNGQVNPPHF
TRBJ2-1 | TRBV28 | 13 | CASSFLENDEQFF
TRBJ2-3 | TRBV29-1 | 15 | CSGTGTSGSTDTQYF
TRBJ1-1 | TRBV6-2/TRBV6-3 | 11 | CASSRASRAFF
TRBJ2-1 | TRBV6-4 | 13 | CASSDADNNEQFF
TRBJ2-7 | TRBV12-3/TRBV12-4 | 13 | CASSHPNRDEQYF
TRBJ2-7 | TRBV6-2/TRBV6-3 | 14 | CAGSGTGKGYEQYF
TRBJ2-7 | TRBV6-5 | 14 | CASSRDSDIYEQYF
TRBJ2-1 | TRBV12-3/TRBV12-4 | 14 | CASSLAKGSAEQFF
TRBJ1-1 | TRBV20-1 | 15 | CSARSTADRGHGAFF
TRBJ2-1 | TRBV7-9 | 14 | CASSGLDSYNEQFF
TRBJ2-7 | TRBV27 | 15 | CASSLWFGIPYEQYF
NA | TRBV28 | 14 | CASRSTSSGETQYF
NA | TRBV12-3/TRBV12-4 | 15 | CASSGTSGGWETQYF
TRBJ2-1 | TRBV24-1 | 14 | CAPTGGRKCGEQFF
TRBJ1-4 | TRBV9 | 17 | CASSQGGLPATNEKLFF
TRBJ2-1 | TRBV11-3 | 16 | CASSLEGAVGNNEQFF
TRBJ2-5 | TRBV7-2 | 15 | CASSPRLAGEETQYF
TRBJ2-1 | TRBV24-1 | 13 | CATALRRSGEQFF
TRBJ2-1 | TRBV6-2/TRBV6-3 | 13 | CASSYEAPNEQFF
TRBJ1-6 | TRBV7-6 | 15 | CASSLAQGVNSPLHF
TRBJ2-1 | TRBV27 | 15 | CASSLSRGGSNEQFF
TRBJ2-1 | TRBV7-8 | 17 | CASSFRERSLEFNEQFF
TRBJ1-2 | TRBV9 | 14 | CASSVELPNYGYTF
TRBJ2-5 | TRBV9 | 16 | CASSVGVAGERRTQYF
TRBJ2-7 | TRBV27 | 15 | CASRTGTGFYNEQYF
TRBJ2-3 | TRBV29-1 | 14 | CSVEGSPSTDTQYF
TRBJ2-1 | TRBV10-3 | 17 | CAISEPIAGASRNEQFF
TRBJ2-1 | TRBV29-1 | 14 | CSEGLAGAINEQFF
TRBJ1-2 | TRBV7-8 | 15 | CASSSRQVVDYGYTF
TRBJ1-1 | TRBV6-6 | 14 | CASSQSRVNTEAFF
TRBJ1-1 | TRBV15 | 15 | CATSLRIATNTEAFF
TRBJ2-1 | TRBV10-3 | 16 | CAISEVDTGSYNEQFF